The clone carrying this TCR beta chain was observed a handful of times. The entry originates in a study of shared clonotypes between healthy human individuals. In germline, CDR1 is MRHNA, CDR2 SNTAGT. CDR3 size: 16 residues. V was trimmed by 0 bases and J by 6 bases, leaving 15 bases between them. Samples underwent the assay at deep level. Libraries were prepared by immunoSEQ multiplex PCR; TCRdb keeps only in-frame clonotypes and omits some of them. The sample yields approximately 500,000 clones, about four fifths seen once. The chain employs TRBV6-4 and TRBJ2-1; tentative D call: TRBD1 (6 bases). This receptor was taken from a woman in her thirties or forties in good health. Some clones in this sample may be carry-over from other donors' samples. The sample comprised PBMCs. The CDR3 DNA reads as TGTGCCAGCAGTGACTCGAGAGAACAGGGTGGCAATGAGCAGTTCTTC. Its protein product is CASSDSREQGGNEQFF.